These T cell receptor beta chains were read from a single sample in a study of Graves' ophthalmopathy and Graves' hyperthyroidism. TCRdb re-derived calls from the multiplex PCR reads in MiXCR, one entry per CDR3 protein. The data contain about 230,000 distinct CDR3 sequences, around 50% of them singletons. Sequenced material: peripheral blood. These receptors all stem from an adult man with Graves' ophthalmopathy. Both conserved end residues are part of each CDR3. The order of the fields is D gene, clone size, J gene, V gene, CDR3 DNA, CDR3 protein. D genes are given only for firm matches. The listing skips clone size in some rows; elsewhere it reads once, few, many or a size class.

>-|few|TRBJ1-3|TRBV12-3/TRBV12-4
TGTGCCAGCAGTTTAAGTGAGAGAAACACCATATATTTT
CASSLSERNTIYF
>-|-|TRBJ1-2|TRBV25-1
TGTGCCAGCAGTGTCGGGGGGCGGCGCTATGGCTACACCTTC
CASSVGGRRYGYTF
>-|-|TRBJ1-2|TRBV12-3/TRBV12-4
TGTGCCAGCACCCTGAGGGGGGGAGCCTATGGCTACACCTTC
CASTLRGGAYGYTF
>TRBD1|-|TRBJ1-5|TRBV7-9
TGCGCCAGCAGGGGGTTTGGGGGTCGCGAGGGGGCCCAGCATTTT
CASRGFGGREGAQHF
>TRBD1|-|TRBJ1-2|TRBV12-3/TRBV12-4
TGTGCCAGCAGTTTAGCGAGTAGACAGGGACACTATGGCTACACCTTC
CASSLASRQGHYGYTF
>-|-|TRBJ2-7|TRBV5-1
TGCGCCAGCAGCCCCCCGCAGGCTGGAGTGCCCGAGCAGTACTTC
CASSPPQAGVPEQYF
>-|-|TRBJ2-7|TRBV5-1
TGCGCCAGCAGCTTGGACCCGACTAGTGGTGACCAGTACTTC
CASSLDPTSGDQYF
>-|-|TRBJ2-2|TRBV15
TGTGCCACCAGCAGTGCCATGAACACCGGGGAGCTGTTTTTT
CATSSAMNTGELFF
>-|-|TRBJ1-1|TRBV12-3/TRBV12-4
TGTGCCAGCAGAAACACTAACGGTAAGACTGAAGCTTTCTTT
CASRNTNGKTEAFF
>TRBD2|-|TRBJ2-2|TRBV2
TGTGCCAGCTCGTCGGGTCGGAAGGAGCGGGAGGTTGACGGGGAGCTGTTTTTT
CASSSGRKEREVDGELFF
>-|-|TRBJ1-1|TRBV29-1
TGCAGCGTTGAGGGGGCGGACACTGAAGCTTTCTTT
CSVEGADTEAFF
>-|few|TRBJ2-2|TRBV7-9
TGTGCCAGCAGCTTACCCGACAGACTCCCCGGGGAGCTGTTTTTT
CASSLPDRLPGELFF
>TRBD1|many|TRBJ1-3|TRBV10-3
TGTGCCATCAGAGACGGGACAGGCTCTGGAAACACCATATATTTT
CAIRDGTGSGNTIYF
>TRBD1|-|TRBJ2-7|TRBV13
TGTGCCAGCAGCTTAGTGGACAGGTCCTACGGGCAGTACTTC
CASSLVDRSYGQYF
>TRBD1|few|TRBJ2-5|TRBV7-2
TGTGCCAGCACCGTGGACAGGGTACAAGAGACCCAGTACTTC
CASTVDRVQETQYF
>TRBD2|few|TRBJ2-5|TRBV4-1
TGTGCCAGCAGCCAAGATTGGCCTAGCGGGAGTTCCCAAGAGACCCAGTACTTC
CASSQDWPSGSSQETQYF
>TRBD1|-|TRBJ1-1|TRBV14
TGTGCCAGCAGCCAAGATGGGACAGGGCACACTGAAGCTTTCTTT
CASSQDGTGHTEAFF
>-|-|TRBJ2-2|TRBV18
TGTGCCAGCTCACTTCCGGACATCCCGCTTCACGGGGAGCTGTTTTTT
CASSLPDIPLHGELFF